The 30 T cell receptor beta chains below all came from one sample that was sequenced in a study of T-cell memory formation after mild COVID-19. A single record per CDR3 protein comes from TCRdb applying MiXCR to the 5' RACE reads. Seen here are 250,000 to 350,000 distinct CDR3 sequences, approximately 19% observed once, and the top ten hold 21%. Material: PBMCs or a T cell subset sorted from them (not recorded which). All receptors derive from a young man who had mild COVID-19 (a few samples of this study predate the infection). Cell type and time point are not known.

This clonotype was seen more than once but under ten times. This chain joins TRBV6-5 and TRBJ2-7; D uncertain. The CDR3 runs 13 residues. Per germline, CDR1 MNHEY and CDR2 SVGAGI. The V and J ends lost 0 bases and 7 bases respectively, with 10 bases between them. The CDR3 region is CASSYSVGGEQYF. The CDR3 DNA reads TGTGCCAGCAGTTACTCGGTGGGTGGTGAGCAGTACTTC.

In its sample, this clonotype was seen a few times. CDR3 coding DNA: TGCGCCAGCAGCTTTATGGGCTTTGAAGCTTTCTTT. Amino acids: CASSFMGFEAFF. The chain combines TRBV5-1 with TRBJ1-1; D not resolved. Trimming removed 2 bases from V and 7 bases from J, with 9 bases in between. Germline-derived CDR1 and CDR2 are SGHRS and YFSETQ. This CDR3 contains 12 residues. The variable domain in full, with the rest retrieved from reference TRBV5-1 and TRBJ1-1, is KAGVTQTPRYLIKTRGQQVTLSCSPISGHRSVSWYQQTPGQGLQFLFEYFSETQRNKGNFPGRFSGRQFSNSRSEMNVSTLELGDSALYLCASSFMGFEAFFGQGTRLTVV.

A few counts support this clonotype. The chain has TRBV5-1 and TRBJ1-5, with D unresolved. Trimming removed 5 bases from V and 2 bases from J, with 11 bases in between. The length of the CDR3 is 14 residues. From germline, CDR1 is SGHRS and CDR2 YFSETQ. Written as DNA, the CDR3 is TGCGCCAGCAGTCTCGGCCCTGGCAATCAGCCCCAGCATTTT. Translating it yields CASSLGPGNQPQHF.

This clonotype was found a few times. This chain links TRBV4-3 with TRBJ2-1; possibly TRBD2 for D (5 bases). The CDR3 has 15 residues. Deletions cut 0 bases from V and 6 bases from J, with 12 bases between. From germline, CDR1 is LGHNA and CDR2 YSLEER. CDR3: CASSQDTRRGNEQFF. In DNA, the CDR3 is TGCGCCAGCAGCCAAGATACGCGTCGGGGCAATGAGCAGTTCTTC.

The chain uses TRBV6-6 and TRBJ1-4, with D possibly TRBD1 on 5 matching bases. Germline V gives CDR1 MNHNY, CDR2 SVGAGI (reference sequence). This CDR3 is built from 16 residues. The V and J ends lost 6 bases and 10 bases respectively, with 24 bases between them. The CDR3 here is CASSQRDFGIYGKLFF. For the CDR3, the DNA is TGTGCCAGCAGCCAGAGGGACTTCGGTATTTATGGAAAACTGTTTTTT.

This clonotype was counted between two and nine times. This rearrangement joins TRBV4-2 to TRBJ1-1, with no clear D. Germline-derived CDR1 and CDR2 are LGHNA and YNFKEQ. The CDR3 is 13 residues long. V was shortened by 0 bases and J by 3 bases, with 5 bases between the two germline ends. This CDR3 is CASSQEADTEAFF. The CDR3 DNA sequence: TGTGCCAGCAGCCAAGAGGCGGACACTGAAGCTTTCTTT.

This clonotype was picked up a small number of times. The V and J genes are TRBV7-9 and TRBJ2-1; 9 nucleotides agree with TRBD2. This CDR3 comprises 17 residues. The trim removed 2 bases at V and 3 bases at J, leaving 8 bases unmatched. CDR1 is SEHNR and CDR2 is FQNEAQ in the germline V gene (reference sequence). The CDR3 sequence is CASSLLASGVNYNEQFF. The CDR3 region has the DNA TGTGCCAGCAGCTTACTGGCTAGCGGGGTAAACTACAATGAGCAGTTCTTC.

The chain carries TRBV4-2 and TRBJ2-1; no firm D call. Per the germline V gene, CDR1 is LGHNA and CDR2 is YNFKEQ. The V and J ends lost 2 bases and 6 bases respectively, with 14 bases between them. The length of the CDR3 is 15 residues. The CDR3 here is CASSQPSGESNEQFF. In DNA, the CDR3 is TGTGCCAGCAGCCAACCCTCCGGAGAGAGCAATGAGCAGTTCTTC.

The rearrangement uses TRBV7-2 and TRBJ1-1; TRBD1 might be the D (6 bases). The CDR3 sequence is 14 residues long. The germline V gene encodes CDR1 SGHTA and CDR2 FQGNSA. Between the trimmed V and J ends, which lost 2 bases and 4 bases, there was a span of 11 bases. CDR3 sequence: CASSLNGGRTEAFF. The CDR3 region has the DNA TGTGCCAGCAGCTTAAATGGGGGCCGCACTGAAGCTTTCTTT.

The sample holds many counts of this clonotype. The chain employs TRBV7-2 and TRBJ1-2; possibly TRBD1 for D (5 bases). Trimming took off 7 bases at V and 8 bases at J, with 17 bases between the two ends. Germline CDR1 and CDR2: SGHTA and FQGNSA. The CDR3 is 13 amino acids. The CDR3: CASISPGGRGYTF. CDR3 nucleotide sequence: TGTGCCAGCATATCCCCCGGGGGAAGAGGCTACACCTTC.

The rearrangement joins TRBV7-2 to TRBJ2-3; D is perhaps TRBD1 or TRBD2 (5 bases each). Between the trimmed V and J ends, which lost 2 bases and 5 bases, there was a span of 11 bases. CDR3 size: 14 residues. CDR1 is SGHTA, CDR2 FQGNSA, per germline. CDR3 region: CASSLRGAQDTQYF. CDR3 DNA sequence: TGTGCCAGCAGCTTAAGAGGGGCCCAAGATACGCAGTATTTT.

The chain couples TRBV7-2 to TRBJ1-5; tentative D call: TRBD1 (6 bases). The CDR3 totals 15 residues. Trimming cost V 5 bases and J 6 bases, with 17 bases left between them. Germline V gene sequence: CDR1 SGHTA, CDR2 FQGNSA. CDR3 sequence: CASSDPTGSGQPQHF. The CDR3 coding sequence is TGTGCCAGCAGCGACCCAACAGGGTCTGGTCAGCCCCAGCATTTT.

This clonotype was counted between two and nine times. The CDR3 loop reads CASKGFSGYGELFF. In DNA form, the CDR3 reads TGTGCCAGCAAAGGTTTTTCGGGTTACGGGGAGCTGTTTTTT. The chain is built from TRBV6-5 and TRBJ2-2; D unclear. Trimming cost V 7 bases and J 7 bases, with 16 bases left between them. This CDR3 comprises 14 residues. The V gene's germline CDR1 is MNHEY and CDR2 SVGAGI.

In this sample, this clonotype turned up a few times. This sequence joins TRBV6-6 and TRBJ2-3, with a tentative D call TRBD1 (7 bases). V gave up 8 bases and J gave up 0 bases, with 12 bases separating them. This CDR3 has 14 residues. Germline V CDR1 and CDR2: MNHNY, SVGAGI (reference sequence). CDR3 in amino acids: CASRRDSSTDTQYF. CDR3 in DNA: TGTGCCAGCCGGAGGGACAGTAGCACAGATACGCAGTATTTT.

This clonotype was counted only a few times. This chain joins TRBV3-1 and TRBJ2-5; D is possibly TRBD2 (6 bases). The germline gives CDR1 LGHDT, CDR2 YNNKEL (reference sequence). V dropped 1 base and J dropped 1 base, with 10 bases sitting between them. This CDR3 contains 15 residues. The CDR3 protein is CASSQAVEGQETQYF. Here the CDR3 DNA reads TGTGCCAGCAGCCAAGCAGTGGAGGGCCAAGAGACCCAGTACTTC.

The count of this clonotype is one. This chain uses TRBV20-1 with TRBJ2-5; 7 nucleotides match TRBD1. V gave up 5 bases and J gave up 4 bases; unmatched junction bases: 13. CDR3 length: 15 amino acids. Germline V gene sequence: CDR1 DFQATT, CDR2 SNEGSKA (reference sequence). CDR3 sequence: CSAVPQDRLGETQYF. The CDR3 DNA is TGCAGTGCTGTCCCCCAGGACAGGTTGGGAGAGACCCAGTACTTC.

V gene TRBV5-6 combines with J gene TRBJ2-5; 8 positions match TRBD1. Germline V gene sequence: CDR1 SGHDT, CDR2 YYEEEE. The CDR3 totals 15 residues. V lost 5 bases to trimming and J lost 4 bases; unmatched junction nucleotides: 10. The CDR3 is CASRRTDRGIETQYF. The CDR3 DNA is TGTGCCAGCAGGCGGACCGACAGGGGAATAGAGACCCAGTACTTC. Using reference TRBV5-6 and TRBJ2-5 for the parts outside the CDR3, the full variable domain is DAGVTQSPTHLIKTRGQQVTLRCSPKSGHDTVSWYQQALGQGPQFIFQYYEEEERQRGNFPDRFSGHQFPNYSSELNVNALLLGDSALYLCASRRTDRGIETQYFGPGTRLLVL.

The DNA for the CDR3 is TGTGCCAGCAACCCAGCCGGGTCCCCGGGGGTAGGGGAGCTGTTTTTT. As protein: CASNPAGSPGVGELFF. The chain combines TRBV6-2 or TRBV6-3 with TRBJ2-2; tentatively, D is TRBD2 (6 bases). The CDR3 is 16 residues long. Trimming left V 7 bases short and J 8 bases short, with 23 bases between. Germline values: CDR1 MNHEY, CDR2 SVGEGT.

The J gene is TRBJ1-5, the V gene TRBV7-2; D gene ambiguous. CDR1 SGHTA and CDR2 FQGNSA come from the germline V gene. The CDR3 runs 14 residues. V lost 5 bases and J lost 2, with 10 bases in between. In DNA, the CDR3 is TGTGCCAGCAGCCGCGTGGACGGCAATCAGCCCCAGCATTTT. This encodes CASSRVDGNQPQHF.

This clonotype was seen many times. Germline and junction disagree at one end, which may indicate a read error. The chain recombines TRBV7-2 with TRBJ1-1, with 9 bases lining up with TRBD1. The CDR3 is 15 residues long. Germline V gene data show CDR1 as SGHTA and CDR2 as FQGNSA. Here the CDR3 DNA reads TGTGCCAGCACCTTACAGGGGGCGGTTTGGACTGAAGCTTTCTTT. It specifies CASTLQGAVWTEAFF.

This chain joins TRBV14 and TRBJ1-1, with D perhaps matching TRBD1 (5 bases). Germline V gives CDR1 SGHDN, CDR2 FVKESK. This CDR3 is built from 16 residues. Trimming removed 3 bases at V and 3 bases at J, with 17 bases between. The CDR3 protein is CASSHPAGLQYTEAFF. The CDR3 DNA sequence: TGTGCCAGCAGCCATCCGGCAGGGTTGCAGTACACTGAAGCTTTCTTT. The full variable domain, its missing parts supplied by reference TRBV14 and TRBJ1-1, is EAGVTQFPSHSVIEKGQTVTLRCDPISGHDNLYWYRRVMGKEIKFLLHFVKESKQDESGMPNNRFLAERTGGTYSTLKVQPAELEDSGVYFCASSHPAGLQYTEAFFGQGTRLTVV.

V is TRBV5-1 and J is TRBJ2-2; D may correspond to TRBD1 or TRBD2 (5 bases each). The CDR3 totals 17 residues. The V and J ends lost 6 bases and 1 base respectively, with 19 bases between them. Germline V CDR1 and CDR2: SGHRS, YFSETQ. CDR3 loop: CASIHRGRDGNTGELFF. The CDR3 DNA is TGCGCCAGCATCCACCGAGGCAGGGACGGGAACACCGGGGAGCTGTTTTTT. Using reference TRBV5-1 and TRBJ2-2 for the parts outside the CDR3, the full variable domain is KAGVTQTPRYLIKTRGQQVTLSCSPISGHRSVSWYQQTPGQGLQFLFEYFSETQRNKGNFPGRFSGRQFSNSRSEMNVSTLELGDSALYLCASIHRGRDGNTGELFFGEGSRLTVL.

The chain combines TRBV19 with TRBJ1-1, with TRBD1 identical over 7 bases. CDR1 and CDR2 (germline): LNHDA, SQIVND (reference sequence). CDR3 length: 15 residues. The trim removed 1 base at V and 1 base at J, leaving 3 bases unmatched. The CDR3 coding sequence is TGTGCCAGTAGTATAGTAGCAGGGGGGAACACTGAAGCTTTCTTT. As protein: CASSIVAGGNTEAFF.

This clonotype showed up just a few times. This chain connects TRBV4-1 to TRBJ1-1; D gene unclear. This CDR3 has 13 residues. CDR1 MGHRA and CDR2 YSYEKL come from the germline V gene. Trimming removed 1 base from V and 7 bases from J, with 10 bases in between. The CDR3 loop reads CASSQAIISEAFF. The CDR3, as DNA: TGCGCCAGCAGCCAAGCGATAATCAGTGAAGCTTTCTTT.

This clonotype was counted a few times. The chain carries TRBV20-1 and TRBJ2-5, with D perhaps TRBD2 (7 bases). V lost 1 base, J lost 3 bases, and 21 bases lay in between. Germline CDR1 reads DFQATT; CDR2 reads SNEGSKA (reference sequence). The CDR3 is 17 residues long. The CDR3, as DNA: TGCAGTGCTAGAGTTCTTGTGGGGGGGCCTACCAAAGAGACCCAGTACTTC. It yields the protein CSARVLVGGPTKETQYF.

The chain carries TRBV7-9 and TRBJ2-7; possibly TRBD1 for D (5 bases). The germline V gene encodes CDR1 SEHNR and CDR2 FQNEAQ (reference sequence). This CDR3 spans 12 amino acids. The V gene lost 4 bases and the J gene lost 5 bases, with 9 bases spanning the gap. The CDR3 coding sequence is TGTGCCAGCAGCTCAAGACAGAACGAGCAGTACTTC. Its protein is CASSSRQNEQYF.

This chain uses TRBV7-9 with TRBJ1-1; unclear D gene. The V and J ends lost 2 bases and 1 base respectively, with 17 bases between them. This CDR3 has 17 amino acids. From germline, CDR1 is SEHNR and CDR2 FQNEAQ (reference sequence). The CDR3 sequence is CASSLIKTTWGNTEAFF. The CDR3 region has the DNA TGTGCCAGCAGCTTAATAAAGACGACGTGGGGGAACACTGAAGCTTTCTTT. Using reference TRBV7-9 and TRBJ1-1 for the parts outside the CDR3, the full variable domain is DTGVSQNPRHKITKRGQNVTFRCDPISEHNRLYWYRQTLGQGPEFLTYFQNEAQLEKSRLLSDRFSAERPKGSFSTLEIQRTEQGDSAMYLCASSLIKTTWGNTEAFFGQGTRLTVV.

This clonotype was observed at least ten times. The V call is TRBV7-6, the J call TRBJ2-2; TRBD1 matches 8 bases. The V and J ends lost 5 bases and 8 bases, in that order; junction bases with no gene match: 10. Per germline, CDR1 SGHVS and CDR2 FNYEAQ. The CDR3 has 15 residues. The chain's CDR3 is CASSPGQGPGGELFF. In DNA form, the CDR3 reads TGTGCCAGCAGCCCAGGACAGGGCCCAGGAGGGGAGCTGTTTTTT.

This clonotype has ten or more counts. J is TRBJ2-3 and V is TRBV7-2, with D perhaps being TRBD1 or TRBD2 (5 bases each). Germline V gene data show CDR1 as SGHTA and CDR2 as FQGNSA. Trimming removed 5 bases at V and 6 bases at J, with 21 bases between. This CDR3 is 16 amino acids long. The CDR3 here is CASSQGFITPGDTQYF. The CDR3 DNA reads TGTGCCAGCAGCCAGGGTTTCATAACTCCGGGGGATACGCAGTATTTT.

The CDR3 nucleotides are TGTGCCAGCAGCTTTCGGGACAGTGTTGCCTACGAGCAGTACTTC. This sequence encodes CASSFRDSVAYEQYF. This rearrangement joins TRBV7-9 to TRBJ2-7, with 7 bases fitting TRBD1. Trimming took 3 bases from V and 2 from J; bases not matched to a gene: 7. CDR3 size: 15 residues. CDR1 and CDR2 (germline): SEHNR, FQNEAQ (reference sequence).